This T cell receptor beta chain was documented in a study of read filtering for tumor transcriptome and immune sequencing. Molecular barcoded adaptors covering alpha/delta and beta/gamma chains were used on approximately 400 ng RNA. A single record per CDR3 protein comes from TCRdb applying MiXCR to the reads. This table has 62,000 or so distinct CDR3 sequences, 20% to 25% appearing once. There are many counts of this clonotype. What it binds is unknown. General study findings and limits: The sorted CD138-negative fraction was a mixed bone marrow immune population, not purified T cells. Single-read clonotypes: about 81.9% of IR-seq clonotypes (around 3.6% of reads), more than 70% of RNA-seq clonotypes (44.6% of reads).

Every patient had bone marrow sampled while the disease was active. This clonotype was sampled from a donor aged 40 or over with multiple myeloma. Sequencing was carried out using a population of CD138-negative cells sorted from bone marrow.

CDR3 residues: CASRQGAVQETQYF. The CDR3 DNA is TGTGCCAGCCGACAGGGGGCTGTCCAAGAGACCCAGTACTTC. The chain combines TRBV28 with TRBJ2-5; 10 bases are a match to TRBD1. The V gene end was trimmed by 8 bases and the J gene end by 1 base; junction bases not matched to a gene: 4. The germline V gene encodes CDR1 MDHEN and CDR2 SYDVKM. CDR3 size: 14 residues.